This T cell receptor beta chain was recovered during a study of cytomegalovirus exposure and HLA in healthy donors. As for this clone: The antigen remains undetermined.

Study-wide findings and caveats: Across donors, most TCRs were seen rarely, yet some public ones were widespread.

13 Jbeta primers and 60 Vbeta primers were used for the PCR. Profiling relied on immunoSEQ multiplex PCR, and the TCRdb table lists in-frame clones only, not all of them. The sample has 110,000 to 150,000 clones; 78% are singletons. This CDR3 spans 14 amino acids. Trimming cost V 6 bases and J 3 bases; bases outside gene matches: 7. In germline, CDR1 is ENHRY, CDR2 SYGVKD. Sequencing input: PBMCs. The TCR was taken from a male donor in good health and CMV-seronegative. The genes are TRBV10-3 and TRBJ1-1; 7 bases are shared with TRBD1. The DNA of the CDR3 is TGTGCCATCAGAAAGACAGGGTCGGACACTGAAGCTTTCTTT. Translated, it gives CAIRKTGSDTEAFF.